This T cell receptor beta chain came from a study of beta chain features in type 1 diabetes. Study summary: Sorted cells, about 98,000,000 in number, were examined across all samples. Study outcomes and limitations: cDNA-based reads could over-represent cells with high TCR expression.

Sequenced material consisted of expressed TCRB transcripts (all of the isolated RNA was reverse transcribed). Here immunoSEQ multiplex PCR was the method, and the copy in TCRdb shows in-frame clones only, minus some. This sample has roughly 400,000 clones, with approximately 16% found just once. In regard to this clone: Its antigen is unidentified.

V was pared by 2 bases and J by 0 bases, with 8 bases between. CDR3 size: 15 residues. Germline V gives CDR1 KGHSH, CDR2 LQKENI. The chain is built from TRBV18 and TRBJ2-4, with a weak D call TRBD2 (6 bases). Sequencing input: naive CD4+ T cells from blood. This clonotype originated in a woman between 18 and 29 years old in good health. In DNA form, the CDR3 reads TGTGCCAGCTCACCAGGGAGGCTAGCCAAAAACATTCAGTACTTC. Amino acid sequence: CASSPGRLAKNIQYF.